The entry below describes one T cell receptor (beta chain). Its target is not known. Depth targeted 1 in 200,000 to 1 in 1 million T cells, averaging around 9.5x coverage per clonotype. Clones were sequenced by immunoSEQ multiplex PCR, and TCRdb holds only the in-frame ones, with some missing. The table has tens of thousands of clones, 69% seen once. V lost 1 base, J lost 0 bases, and 13 bases lay in between. Germline values: CDR1 SGHAT, CDR2 FQNNGV. The CDR3 has 17 residues. The data originate from a study of cytotoxic CD8 clonotypes in ibrutinib-treated CLL. Whole-study context: Response sampling took place at median approximately eleven months of treatment, range 6 to 36. Regarding the study as a whole: Public clonotypes proved infrequent, and on treatment they shrank or remained steady.

The chain joins TRBV11-2 to TRBJ1-3; no clear D gene. The receptor was isolated from a human donor with chronic lymphocytic leukemia. The sample was PBMCs, taken at disease progression, from a patient treated with ibrutinib. The CDR3 bases are TGTGCCAGCAGCTTAGTTGACACTAACTACTCTGGAAACACCATATATTTT. Amino acids: CASSLVDTNYSGNTIYF. The variable domain in full, completed from reference TRBV11-2 and TRBJ1-3, reads EAGVAQSPRYKIIEKRQSVAFWCNPISGHATLYWYQQILGQGPKLLIQFQNNGVVDDSQLPKDRFSAERLKGVDSTLKIQPAKLEDSAVYLCASSLVDTNYSGNTIYFGEGSWLTVV.